Following are 16 T cell receptor beta chains from one sample sequenced in a study of blood T cells in healthy people across ages. The authors ran a second PCR of about 6 to 12 cycles using a sample-barcoded 5' primer and a J-beta primer mix. TCRdb recomputed calls from the 5' RACE reads with MiXCR, one row per CDR3 protein. The data show roughly 1,700,000 distinct CDR3 sequences, with roughly 27% seen just once and about 7.7% held by the top ten. The specimen was blood. The receptors here all came from a woman in her thirties in good health.

This clonotype has ten or more counts. CDR3 bases: TGCGCCAGCAGCCAAGGTACAGGGGTTCGGACAGATACGCAGTATTTT. Its translation is CASSQGTGVRTDTQYF. The chain is built from TRBV4-1 and TRBJ2-3; 7 bases map to TRBD1. CDR3 length: 16 residues. Losses at the gene ends were 1 base for V and 3 bases for J; bases not matched to a gene: 7. The germline CDR1 and CDR2 sequences are MGHRA and YSYEKL.

This chain connects TRBV5-1 to TRBJ1-1; 7 nucleotides line up with TRBD1. CDR1 and CDR2 from the germline V gene are SGHRS and YFSETQ. The CDR3 contains 14 residues. J gave up 3 bases and V 4 bases, and 6 bases lay outside the gene matches. The CDR3 spells CASSATGCDTEAFF. In nucleotides, the CDR3 is TGCGCCAGCAGCGCGACAGGGTGCGACACTGAAGCTTTCTTT.

The chain combines TRBV5-1 with TRBJ2-4; no clear D gene. V shed 1 base and J shed 6 bases, with 14 bases lying between them. The CDR3 spans 15 residues. CDR1 and CDR2 (germline): SGHRS, YFSETQ. CDR3 loop: CASSLLSGYGNIQYF. The CDR3 region has the DNA TGCGCCAGCAGCTTGTTGTCGGGCTACGGAAACATTCAGTACTTC.

The V and J genes are TRBV12-3 or TRBV12-4 and TRBJ2-7; TRBD1 matches at 11 bases. The CDR3 covers 16 residues. Unmatched junction bases numbered 8, after V lost 5 bases and J lost 2 bases. The CDR3 region has the DNA TGTGCCAGCAGTCACGGACAGGGGGCCGGGACCTACGAGCAGTACTTC. Translation: CASSHGQGAGTYEQYF.

This clonotype showed up just a few times. V gene TRBV18 combines with J gene TRBJ2-7, with unresolved D. V was clipped by 3 bases and J by 0 bases, with 9 bases between them. The CDR3 covers 14 residues. Germline lookup yields CDR1 KGHSH and CDR2 LQKENI. The CDR3 bases are TGTGCCAGCTCACCTATAGGGATCTCCTACGAGCAGTACTTC. As protein: CASSPIGISYEQYF.

This clonotype was detected only a few times. The chain couples TRBV25-1 to TRBJ2-5, with 8 bases that match TRBD1. The length of the CDR3 is 15 residues. Germline V gene lookup returns CDR1 MGHDK and CDR2 SYGVNS. J was trimmed by 3 bases and V by 5 bases; bases with no gene match: 8. CDR3 sequence reads: CASSNSRTGKETQYF. The CDR3 DNA reads TGTGCCAGCAGTAATAGTAGGACAGGGAAAGAGACCCAGTACTTC.

The chain employs TRBV28 and TRBJ1-3, with D perhaps matching TRBD1 (6 bases). Germline V gene lookup returns CDR1 MDHEN and CDR2 SYDVKM. The CDR3 loop spans 14 amino acids. V lost 7 bases and J 8 bases, leaving 18 bases between the germline ends. CDR3 sequence (DNA): TGTGCCAGCACAAGACAGGCGCCATTCGACACCATATATTTT. Residues: CASTRQAPFDTIYF.

Ten or more counts support this clonotype. The chain couples TRBV27 to TRBJ2-7, with a possible D match to TRBD1 (6 bases). The V end was cut by 5 bases, the J end by 5 bases, with 19 bases between. Germline CDR1 MNHEY, CDR2 SMNVEV (reference sequence). The CDR3 has 15 residues. Here the CDR3 reads CASSLQGRVRHEQYF. CDR3 coding DNA: TGTGCCAGCAGTCTCCAGGGGCGAGTTCGCCACGAGCAGTACTTC.

The chain recombines TRBV30 with TRBJ1-5, with a weak D call TRBD1 (5 bases). The V and J ends lost 2 bases and 0 bases respectively, with 11 bases between them. The CDR3 runs 15 residues. The germline gives CDR1 GTSNPN, CDR2 SVGIG (reference sequence). The CDR3 DNA is TGTGCCTGGAGTACAGGAGACTTTAGCAATCAGCCCCAGCATTTT. Its protein product is CAWSTGDFSNQPQHF.

This clonotype turned up a few times. The rearrangement uses TRBV28 and TRBJ2-5, with 9 bases aligning to TRBD2. This CDR3 region has 15 residues. Germline V gene data show CDR1 as MDHEN and CDR2 as SYDVKM. With 4 bases clipped from V and 5 bases from J, the junction kept 8 bases outside the gene matches. The CDR3 is CASSSSSGVRETQYF. For the CDR3, the DNA is TGTGCCAGCAGTTCCTCTAGCGGGGTTCGGGAGACCCAGTACTTC.

The rearrangement links TRBV2 to TRBJ2-7; the D gene is possibly TRBD2 (6 bases). The germline gives CDR1 SNHLY, CDR2 FYNNEI. The CDR3 extends over 13 amino acids. V lost 7 bases and J 7 bases, leaving 17 bases between the germline ends. CDR3 sequence reads: CASMRDSHGEQYF. DNA of the CDR3: TGTGCCAGCATGAGGGACTCACACGGTGAGCAGTACTTC.

The chain has TRBV3-1 and TRBJ1-1; TRBD1 matches at 8 bases. CDR1 and CDR2 (germline): LGHDT, YNNKEL (reference sequence). The CDR3 consists of 15 residues. Trimming removed 0 bases from V and 10 bases from J; junction bases left unmatched: 10. The CDR3 spells CASSQDLWTGWGAFF. In DNA form, the CDR3 reads TGTGCCAGCAGCCAAGATCTATGGACAGGGTGGGGAGCTTTCTTT.

This clonotype was detected only a few times. The J gene is TRBJ1-2, the V gene TRBV7-9; D unclear. From germline, CDR1 is SEHNR and CDR2 FQNEAQ (reference sequence). Trimming took off 5 bases at V and 3 bases at J, with 10 bases between the two ends. The CDR3 has 13 residues. CDR3 sequence reads: CASSPRTYYGYTF. CDR3 bases: TGTGCCAGCAGCCCGAGGACGTACTATGGCTACACCTTC.

This clonotype came up a few times. The V call is TRBV29-1, the J call TRBJ2-4; no clear D gene. The CDR3 extends over 14 amino acids. V dropped 4 bases and J dropped 0 bases, with 10 bases sitting between them. Germline V gene lookup returns CDR1 SQVTM and CDR2 ANQGSEA. CDR3 DNA sequence: TGCAGCGTTGCGGAGTCACTAGCCAAAAACATTCAGTACTTC. This translates into CSVAESLAKNIQYF.

The V and J genes are TRBV20-1 and TRBJ2-4; 8 bases agree with TRBD2. The V segment lost 1 base and the J segment 13 bases; nucleotides outside the gene matches: 15. In germline, CDR1 is DFQATT, CDR2 SNEGSKA (reference sequence). This CDR3 is built from 15 residues. CDR3 residues: CSARVAGGTYNEQYF. The CDR3 DNA reads TGCAGTGCTAGAGTTGCGGGGGGAACTTACAATGAGCAGTACTTC.

There are a few counts of this clonotype. The chain is built from TRBV12-3 or TRBV12-4 and TRBJ1-6; 8 bases agree with TRBD1. The CDR3 is made up of 18 amino acids. With V trimmed by 6 bases and J by 10 bases, 20 bases remained unmatched. The CDR3 coding sequence is TGTGCCAGCAGCCGACGCCCAGGACAGGGAAGAGTTGGGTCACCCCTCCACTTT. It yields the protein CASSRRPGQGRVGSPLHF.